Below, 3 T cell receptor beta chains from the same sample are listed, as sequenced in a study of blood T cells in healthy people across ages. A sample-barcoded 5' primer and a J-beta primer mix were used in a second PCR of roughly 6 to 12 cycles. TCRdb itself ran the 5' RACE reads through MiXCR, one entry per CDR3 protein. The table has 1.5 million to 1.8 million distinct CDR3 sequences, about 42% seen once; the top ten hold around 4%. The sample taken for sequencing was blood. The receptors here all came from a woman between 18 and 30 years old in good health.

This clonotype was seen a few times. The V and J genes are TRBV12-3 or TRBV12-4 and TRBJ2-5, with D possibly being TRBD2 (6 bases). The V end was cut by 7 bases, the J end by 0 bases, with 12 bases between. This CDR3 has 14 residues. The CDR3 protein is CASTLRDYQETQYF. The CDR3 DNA sequence: TGTGCCAGCACCCTACGGGACTACCAAGAGACCCAGTACTTC.

The chain is built from TRBV15 and TRBJ2-5; 9 bases align to TRBD2. J gave up 3 bases and V 8 bases, and 7 bases lay outside the gene matches. This CDR3 contains 14 residues. Germline V gives CDR1 LNHNV, CDR2 YYDKDF (reference sequence). The CDR3 here is CATEELAGKETQYF. The CDR3 coding sequence is TGTGCCACCGAGGAACTAGCGGGTAAAGAGACCCAGTACTTC.

This chain links TRBV14 with TRBJ2-7, with D possibly called TRBD1 or TRBD2 (5 bases each). The CDR3 consists of 15 residues. The germline V and J ends were trimmed by 1 base and 3 bases, with 13 bases remaining between them. The germline V gene has CDR1 SGHDN and CDR2 FVKESK. This chain's CDR3 is CASSQAVTGRYEQYF. Written as DNA, the CDR3 is TGTGCCAGCAGCCAAGCGGTGACGGGACGCTACGAGCAGTACTTC.